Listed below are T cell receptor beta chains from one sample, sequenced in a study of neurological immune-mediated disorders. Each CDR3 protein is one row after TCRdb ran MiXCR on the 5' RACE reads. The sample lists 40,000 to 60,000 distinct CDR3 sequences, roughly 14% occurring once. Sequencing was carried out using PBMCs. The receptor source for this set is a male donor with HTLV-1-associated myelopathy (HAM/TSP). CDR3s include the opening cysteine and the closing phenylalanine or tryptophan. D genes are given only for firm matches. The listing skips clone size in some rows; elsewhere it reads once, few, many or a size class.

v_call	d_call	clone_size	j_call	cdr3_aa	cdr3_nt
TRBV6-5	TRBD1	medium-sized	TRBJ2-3	CASSEGQGSADTQYF	TGTGCCAGCAGCGAGGGACAGGGGTCCGCAGATACGCAGTATTTT
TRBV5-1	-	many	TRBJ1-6	CASSLDTFSYNSPLHF	TGCGCCAGCAGCTTGGACACCTTCTCCTATAATTCACCCCTCCACTTT
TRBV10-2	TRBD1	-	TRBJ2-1	CASESTGVNEQFF	TGCGCCAGCGAGTCGACAGGGGTGAATGAGCAGTTCTTC
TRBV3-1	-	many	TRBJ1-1	CASSQEGGGRYTEAFF	TGTGCCAGCAGCCAAGAAGGAGGAGGTCGCTACACTGAAGCTTTCTTT
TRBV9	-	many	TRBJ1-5	CASSPSAAGNQPQHF	TGTGCCAGCAGCCCCTCGGCTGCGGGGAATCAGCCCCAGCATTTT
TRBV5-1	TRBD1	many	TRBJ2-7	CASSFSRDRGREQYF	TGCGCCAGCAGCTTCAGCCGGGACAGGGGGCGTGAGCAGTACTTC
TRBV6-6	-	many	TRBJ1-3	CASSYFSGRRGNTIYF	TGTGCCAGCAGTTACTTCTCGGGAAGGCGCGGAAACACCATATATTTT
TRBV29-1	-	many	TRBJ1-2	CSVEGDTNYGYTF	TGCAGCGTTGAGGGCGACACTAACTATGGCTACACCTTC
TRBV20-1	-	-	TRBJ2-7	CSANRARSYEQYF	TGCAGTGCAAACAGGGCCCGATCCTACGAGCAGTACTTC
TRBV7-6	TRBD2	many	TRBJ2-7	CASSPLAGGGYEQYF	TGTGCCAGCAGCCCACTAGCGGGGGGCGGGTACGAGCAGTACTTC
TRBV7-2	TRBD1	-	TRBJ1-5	CARRSGTGGEQPQHF	TGTGCCCGCAGATCCGGGACAGGGGGAGAACAGCCCCAGCATTTT
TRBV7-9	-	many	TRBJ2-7	CASSSAGSTYEQYF	TGTGCCAGCAGCTCAGCGGGCTCTACCTACGAGCAGTACTTC
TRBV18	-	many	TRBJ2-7	CASSPRPGTLEQYF	TGTGCCAGCTCACCCCGCCCGGGGACCCTCGAGCAGTACTTC
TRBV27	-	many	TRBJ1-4	CASRDTGMWDEKLFF	TGTGCCAGCAGGGATACAGGGATGTGGGATGAAAAACTGTTTTTT
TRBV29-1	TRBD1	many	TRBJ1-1	CSVQGGWTEAFF	TGCAGCGTACAGGGGGGATGGACTGAAGCTTTCTTT
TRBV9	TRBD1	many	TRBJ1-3	CASSPSGQGLGSSGNTIYF	TGTGCCAGCAGCCCCAGCGGACAGGGCTTGGGGAGCTCTGGAAACACCATATATTTT
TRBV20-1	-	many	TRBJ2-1	CSARDGLTRVSYNEQFF	TGCAGTGCTAGAGATGGATTAACTAGGGTCTCCTACAATGAGCAGTTCTTC
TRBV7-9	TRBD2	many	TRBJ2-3	CASSQTLAGATDTQYF	TGTGCCAGCAGCCAAACACTAGCGGGGGCCACAGATACGCAGTATTTT
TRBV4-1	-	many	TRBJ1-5	CASSQDWASNSNQPQHF	TGCGCCAGCAGCCAAGATTGGGCCAGCAATAGCAATCAGCCCCAGCATTTT
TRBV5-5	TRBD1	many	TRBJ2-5	CASSSNQGGAETQYF	TGTGCCAGCAGCTCCAATCAAGGGGGCGCTGAGACCCAGTACTTC
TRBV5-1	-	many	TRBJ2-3	CASSLESGGTPSTDTQYF	TGCGCCAGCAGCTTGGAATCGGGGGGCACTCCCTCCACAGATACGCAGTATTTT
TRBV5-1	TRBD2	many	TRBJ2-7	CASSSTSGDRQYF	TGCGCCAGCAGTTCAACTAGCGGGGACCGGCAGTACTTC
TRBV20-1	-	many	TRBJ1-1	CSARDFGKPNTEAFF	TGCAGTGCTAGAGATTTCGGCAAGCCGAACACTGAAGCTTTCTTT
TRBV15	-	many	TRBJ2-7	CATSRESGSYEQYF	TGTGCCACCAGCAGAGAGTCTGGCAGCTACGAGCAGTACTTC
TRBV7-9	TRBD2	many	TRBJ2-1	CASRSGAGTGYEQFF	TGTGCCAGCAGGTCCGGAGCGGGGACGGGGTATGAGCAGTTCTTC
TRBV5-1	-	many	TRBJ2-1	CASSLAPQYNEQFF	TGCGCCAGCAGCTTGGCCCCACAGTACAATGAGCAGTTCTTC
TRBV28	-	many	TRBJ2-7	CASSFSLWGTSSYEQYF	TGTGCCAGCAGTTTTTCCCTCTGGGGAACGAGCTCCTACGAGCAGTACTTC
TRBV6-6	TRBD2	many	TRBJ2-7	CASSAGLVYEQYF	TGTGCCAGCAGTGCGGGACTAGTTTACGAGCAGTACTTC
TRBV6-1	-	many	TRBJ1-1	CASSEVGGHSNTEAFF	TGTGCCAGCAGTGAAGTAGGGGGGCATAGCAACACTGAAGCTTTCTTT
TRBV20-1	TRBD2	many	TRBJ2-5	CSAREGEAHAGEETQYF	TGCAGTGCTAGAGAGGGGGAGGCCCATGCGGGGGAAGAGACCCAGTACTTC
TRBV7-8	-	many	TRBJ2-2	CASSPEEGSNTGELFF	TGTGCCAGCAGCCCTGAGGAGGGGTCGAACACCGGGGAGCTGTTTTTT
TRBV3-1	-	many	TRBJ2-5	CAASAPPRETQYF	TGTGCCGCCAGCGCTCCCCCCAGAGAGACCCAGTACTTC
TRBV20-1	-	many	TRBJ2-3	CSARLVVGGGTDTQYF	TGCAGTGCTAGACTTGTCGTGGGGGGAGGCACAGATACGCAGTATTTT
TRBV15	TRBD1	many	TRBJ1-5	CATRDRVGNQPQHF	TGTGCCACTAGGGACAGGGTCGGCAATCAGCCCCAGCATTTT
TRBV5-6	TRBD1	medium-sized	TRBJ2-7	CASRLTGAYEQYF	TGTGCCAGCAGACTTACAGGGGCCTACGAGCAGTACTTC
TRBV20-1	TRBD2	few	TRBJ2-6	CSARDRGGRTPSGANVLTF	TGCAGTGCTAGAGATCGGGGGGGGAGGACCCCCTCTGGGGCCAACGTCCTGACTTTC
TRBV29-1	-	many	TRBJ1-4	CSVMIKANEKLFF	TGCAGCGTGATGATTAAAGCTAATGAAAAACTGTTTTTT
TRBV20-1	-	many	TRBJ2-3	CSAYTHYRTDTQYF	TGCAGTGCTTATACACACTACCGCACAGATACGCAGTATTTT
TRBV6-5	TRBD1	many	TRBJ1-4	CASSGSTGGNEKLFF	TGTGCCAGCAGTGGCTCGACAGGGGGTAATGAAAAACTGTTTTTT